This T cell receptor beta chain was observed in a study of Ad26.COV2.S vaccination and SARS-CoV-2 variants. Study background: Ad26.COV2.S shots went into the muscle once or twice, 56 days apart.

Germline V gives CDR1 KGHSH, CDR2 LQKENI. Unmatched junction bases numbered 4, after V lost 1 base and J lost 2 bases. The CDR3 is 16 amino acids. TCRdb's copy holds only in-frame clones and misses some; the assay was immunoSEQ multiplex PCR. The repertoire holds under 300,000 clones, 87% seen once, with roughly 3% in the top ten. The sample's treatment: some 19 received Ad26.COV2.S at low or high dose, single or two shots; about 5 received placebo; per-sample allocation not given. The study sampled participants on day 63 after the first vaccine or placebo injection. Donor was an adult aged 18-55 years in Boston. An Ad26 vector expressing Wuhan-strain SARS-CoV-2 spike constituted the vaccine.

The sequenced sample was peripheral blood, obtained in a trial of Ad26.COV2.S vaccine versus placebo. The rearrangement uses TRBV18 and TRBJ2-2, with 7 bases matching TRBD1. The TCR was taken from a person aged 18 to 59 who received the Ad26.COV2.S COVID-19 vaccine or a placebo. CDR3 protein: CASSPRPGGNTGELFF. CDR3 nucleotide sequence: TGTGCCAGCTCACCACGGCCAGGGGGAAACACCGGGGAGCTGTTTTTT.